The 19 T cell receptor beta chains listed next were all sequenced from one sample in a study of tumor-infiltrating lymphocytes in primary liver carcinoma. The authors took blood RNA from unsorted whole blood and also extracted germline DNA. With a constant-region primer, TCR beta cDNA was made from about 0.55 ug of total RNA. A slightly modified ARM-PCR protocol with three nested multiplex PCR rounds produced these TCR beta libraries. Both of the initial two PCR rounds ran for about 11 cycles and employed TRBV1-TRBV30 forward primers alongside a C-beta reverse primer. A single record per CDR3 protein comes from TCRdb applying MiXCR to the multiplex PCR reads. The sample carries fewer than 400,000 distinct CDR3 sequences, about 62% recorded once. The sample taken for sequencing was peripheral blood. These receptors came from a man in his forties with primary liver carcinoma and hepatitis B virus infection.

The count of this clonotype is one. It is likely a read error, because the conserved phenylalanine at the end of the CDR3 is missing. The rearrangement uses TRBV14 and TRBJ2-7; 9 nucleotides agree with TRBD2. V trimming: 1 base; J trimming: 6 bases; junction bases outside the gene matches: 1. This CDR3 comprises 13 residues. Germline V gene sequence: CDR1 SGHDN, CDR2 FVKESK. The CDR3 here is CASSQVREGEQYS. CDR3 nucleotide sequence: TGTGCCAGCAGCCAAGTGCGGGAGGGCGAGCAGTACTCC.

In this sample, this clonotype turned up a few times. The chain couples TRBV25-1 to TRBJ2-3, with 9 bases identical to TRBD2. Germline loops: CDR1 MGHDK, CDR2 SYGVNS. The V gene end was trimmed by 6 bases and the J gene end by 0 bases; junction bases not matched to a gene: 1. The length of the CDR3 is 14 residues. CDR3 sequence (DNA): TGTGCCAGCAGGCGGGAGGGGAGCACAGATACGCAGTATTTT. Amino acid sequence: CASRREGSTDTQYF. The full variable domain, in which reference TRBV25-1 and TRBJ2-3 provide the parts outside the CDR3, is EADIYQTPRYLVIGTGKKITLECSQTMGHDKMYWYQQDPGMELHLIHYSYGVNSTEKGDLSSESTVSRIRTEHFPLTLESARPSHTSQYLCASRREGSTDTQYFGPGTRLTVL.

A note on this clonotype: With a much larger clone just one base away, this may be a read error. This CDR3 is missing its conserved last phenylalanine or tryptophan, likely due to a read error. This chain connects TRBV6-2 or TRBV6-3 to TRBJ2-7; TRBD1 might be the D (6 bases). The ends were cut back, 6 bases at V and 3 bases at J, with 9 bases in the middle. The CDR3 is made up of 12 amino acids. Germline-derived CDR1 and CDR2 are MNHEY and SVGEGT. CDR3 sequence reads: CASRSGVYEQYI. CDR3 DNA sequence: TGTGCCAGCAGATCAGGGGTCTACGAGCAGTACATC.

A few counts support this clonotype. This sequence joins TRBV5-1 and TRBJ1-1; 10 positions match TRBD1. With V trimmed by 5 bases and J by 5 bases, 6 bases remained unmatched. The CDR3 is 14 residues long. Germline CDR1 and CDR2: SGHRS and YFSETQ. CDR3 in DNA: TGCGCCAGCAGACGGACAGGGGGAGGAACTGAAGCTTTCTTT. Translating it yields CASRRTGGGTEAFF.

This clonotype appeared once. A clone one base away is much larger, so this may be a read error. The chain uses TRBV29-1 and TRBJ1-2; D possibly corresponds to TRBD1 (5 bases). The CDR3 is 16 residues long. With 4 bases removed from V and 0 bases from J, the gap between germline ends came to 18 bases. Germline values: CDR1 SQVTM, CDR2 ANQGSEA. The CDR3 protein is CSVVGPGDLSNYGYTF. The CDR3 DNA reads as TGCAGCGTTGTAGGCCCCGGGGACTTATCTAACTATGGCTACACCTTC.

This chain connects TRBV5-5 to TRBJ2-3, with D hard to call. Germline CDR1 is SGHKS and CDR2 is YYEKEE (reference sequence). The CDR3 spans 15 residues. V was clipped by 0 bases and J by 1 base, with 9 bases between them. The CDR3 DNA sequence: TGTGCCAGCAGCTTGGAAGTTAGTGGCACAGATACGCAGTATTTT. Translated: CASSLEVSGTDTQYF.

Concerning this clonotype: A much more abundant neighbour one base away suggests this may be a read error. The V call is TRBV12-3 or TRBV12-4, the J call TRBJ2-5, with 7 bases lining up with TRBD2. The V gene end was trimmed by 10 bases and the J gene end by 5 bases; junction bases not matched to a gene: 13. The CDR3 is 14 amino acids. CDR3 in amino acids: CANSQRTSEETQYF. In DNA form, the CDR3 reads TGTGCCAACAGCCAACGGACTAGTGAGGAGACCCAGTACTTC.

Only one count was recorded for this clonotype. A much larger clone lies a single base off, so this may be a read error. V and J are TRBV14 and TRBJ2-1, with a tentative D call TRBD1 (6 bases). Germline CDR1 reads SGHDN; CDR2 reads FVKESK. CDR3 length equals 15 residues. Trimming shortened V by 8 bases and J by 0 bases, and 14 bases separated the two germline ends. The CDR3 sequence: CASGPQGSSYNEQFF. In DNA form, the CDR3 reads TGTGCCAGCGGCCCACAGGGCAGCTCCTACAATGAGCAGTTCTTC.

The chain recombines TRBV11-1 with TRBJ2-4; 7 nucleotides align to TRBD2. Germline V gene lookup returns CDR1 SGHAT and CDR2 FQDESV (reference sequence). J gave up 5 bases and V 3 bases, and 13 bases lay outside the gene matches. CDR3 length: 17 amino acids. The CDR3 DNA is TGTGCCAGCAGCTTCCCCGGGACCAGCGGGACCGAAAACATTCAGTACTTC. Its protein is CASSFPGTSGTENIQYF.

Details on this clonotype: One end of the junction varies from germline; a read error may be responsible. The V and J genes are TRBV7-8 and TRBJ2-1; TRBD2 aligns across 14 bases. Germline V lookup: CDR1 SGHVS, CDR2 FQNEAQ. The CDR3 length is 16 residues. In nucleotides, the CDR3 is TGTGCCATCAGCTTTCGACTAGCGGGAGGGTACAATGAGCAGTTCTTC. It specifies CAISFRLAGGYNEQFF.

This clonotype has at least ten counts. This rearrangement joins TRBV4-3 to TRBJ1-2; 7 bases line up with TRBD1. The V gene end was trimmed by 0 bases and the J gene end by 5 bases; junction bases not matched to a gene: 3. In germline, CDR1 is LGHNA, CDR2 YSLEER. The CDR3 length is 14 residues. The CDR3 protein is CASSQDQGVYGYTF. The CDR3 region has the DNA TGCGCCAGCAGCCAAGACCAGGGGGTATATGGCTACACCTTC.

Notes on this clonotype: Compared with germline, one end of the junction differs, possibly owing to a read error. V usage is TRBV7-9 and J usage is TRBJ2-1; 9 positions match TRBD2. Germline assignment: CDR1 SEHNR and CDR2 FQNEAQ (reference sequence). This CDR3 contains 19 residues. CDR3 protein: CASSAGGGPGLGSSNEQFF. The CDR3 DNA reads TGTGCCAGCAGCGCGGGAGGGGGTCCGGGACTAGGATCCTCCAATGAGCAGTTCTTC. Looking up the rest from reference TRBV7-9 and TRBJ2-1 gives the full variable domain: DTGVSQNPRHKITKRGQNVTFRCDPISEHNRLYWYRQTLGQGPEFLTYFQNEAQLEKSRLLSDRFSAERPKGSFSTLEIQRTEQGDSAMYLCASSAGGGPGLGSSNEQFFGPGTRLTVL.

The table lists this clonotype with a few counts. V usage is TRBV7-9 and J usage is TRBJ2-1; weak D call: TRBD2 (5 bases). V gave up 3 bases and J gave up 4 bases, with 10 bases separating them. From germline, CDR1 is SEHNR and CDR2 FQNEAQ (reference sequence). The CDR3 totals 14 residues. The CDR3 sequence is CASSFLAAYNEQFF. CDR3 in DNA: TGTGCCAGCAGCTTCCTAGCCGCATACAATGAGCAGTTCTTC.

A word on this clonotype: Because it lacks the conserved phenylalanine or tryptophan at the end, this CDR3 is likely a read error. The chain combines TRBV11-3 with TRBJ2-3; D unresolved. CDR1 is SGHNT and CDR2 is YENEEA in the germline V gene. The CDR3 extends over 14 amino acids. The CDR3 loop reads CASSLTVSTVTQYL. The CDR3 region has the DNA TGTGCCAGCAGCTTAACGGTTAGCACAGTTACGCAGTATCTT.

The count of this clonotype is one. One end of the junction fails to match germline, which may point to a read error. The DNA for the CDR3 is TGTGCCAGCAGCGCTCGGCGAGGCGATACGCGGTATTTT. Translating gives CASSARRGDTRYF. The V gene is TRBV7-9, the J gene TRBJ2-3; unclear D gene. CDR3 length: 13 residues. Germline-derived CDR1 and CDR2 are SEHNR and FQNEAQ (reference sequence).

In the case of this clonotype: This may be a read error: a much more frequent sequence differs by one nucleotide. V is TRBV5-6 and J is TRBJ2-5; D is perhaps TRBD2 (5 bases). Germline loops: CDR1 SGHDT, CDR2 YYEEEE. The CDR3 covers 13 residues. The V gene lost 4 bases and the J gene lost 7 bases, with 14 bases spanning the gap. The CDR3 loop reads CASSPSTRGTQYF. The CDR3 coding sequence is TGTGCCAGCAGCCCTAGCACCCGGGGGACCCAGTACTTC.

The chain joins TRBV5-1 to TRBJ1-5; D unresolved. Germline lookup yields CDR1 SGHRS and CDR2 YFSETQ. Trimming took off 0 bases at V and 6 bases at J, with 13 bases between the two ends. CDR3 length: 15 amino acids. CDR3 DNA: TGCGCCAGCAGCTTGGGGGCCGGTGGGGTTCAGCCCCAGCATTTT. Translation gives CASSLGAGGVQPQHF.

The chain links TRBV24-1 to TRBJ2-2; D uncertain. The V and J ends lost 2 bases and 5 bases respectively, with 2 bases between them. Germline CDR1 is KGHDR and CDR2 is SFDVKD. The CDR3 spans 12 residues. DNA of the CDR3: TGTGCCACCAGTGATTGGACCGGGGAGCTGTTTTTT. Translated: CATSDWTGELFF.

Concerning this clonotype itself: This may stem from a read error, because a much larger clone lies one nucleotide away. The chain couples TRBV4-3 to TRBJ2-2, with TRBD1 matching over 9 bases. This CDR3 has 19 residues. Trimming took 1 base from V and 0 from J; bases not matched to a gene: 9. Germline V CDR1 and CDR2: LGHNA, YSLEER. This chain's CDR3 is CASSQGPLGTGPNTGELFF. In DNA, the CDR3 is TGCGCCAGCAGCCAAGGTCCCCTGGGGACAGGGCCGAACACCGGGGAGCTGTTTTTT.